The source of this TCR beta chain is a study of cytomegalovirus exposure and HLA in healthy donors. The CDR3 runs 13 residues. Looked up from germline, CDR1 is MNHNY and CDR2 is SVGAGI (reference sequence). V was cut by 7 bases and J by 2 bases, with 11 bases left in between. Points from the study as a whole: It emerged from a later analysis that several of the most significant clusters appeared to be linked to common viral pathogens. 164 TCR beta chains were listed as cytomegalovirus-associated.

This clone was seen only a few times. Antigen unknown. In the PCR, 60 Vbeta and 13 Jbeta primers were used. Here immunoSEQ multiplex PCR was the method, and the copy in TCRdb shows in-frame clones only, minus some. Counted here are some 140,000 clones, approximately 8.9% occurring once; the ten biggest clones make up 6.5% to 9%. The sample comprised PBMCs. The receptor's source is a woman aged 40 to 50 in good health and CMV-seropositive. The rearrangement joins TRBV6-6 to TRBJ2-5, with D uncertain. The CDR3 region has the DNA TGTGCCAGCAAGAGACAACCTCAAGAGACCCAGTACTTC. This sequence encodes CASKRQPQETQYF.